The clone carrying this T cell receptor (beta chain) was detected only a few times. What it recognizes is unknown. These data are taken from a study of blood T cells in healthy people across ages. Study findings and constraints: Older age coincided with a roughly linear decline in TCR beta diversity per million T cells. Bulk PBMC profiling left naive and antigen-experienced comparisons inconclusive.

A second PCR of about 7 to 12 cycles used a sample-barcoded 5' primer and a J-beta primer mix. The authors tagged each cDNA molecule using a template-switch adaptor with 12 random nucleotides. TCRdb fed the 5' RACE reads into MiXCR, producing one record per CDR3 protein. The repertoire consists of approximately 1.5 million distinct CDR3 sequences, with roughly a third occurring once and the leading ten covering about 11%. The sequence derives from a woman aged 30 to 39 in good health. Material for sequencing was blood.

The CDR3 region is CSGKEPGLAGRSSYNEQFF. The CDR3 DNA reads TGCAGCGGTAAAGAACCGGGACTAGCGGGTCGCAGCTCCTACAATGAGCAGTTCTTC. The rearrangement uses TRBV29-1 and TRBJ2-1, with 12 positions matching TRBD2. Germline lookup yields CDR1 SQVTM and CDR2 ANQGSEA. Trimming removed 7 bases from V and 0 bases from J; junction bases left unmatched: 16. This CDR3 has 19 amino acids.